A single TCR beta chain is shown here with its context. The antigen remains undetermined. The CDR3 consists of 13 residues. From germline, CDR1 is MNHEY and CDR2 SVGAGI. J lost 9 bases, V lost 8 bases, and 8 bases had no gene match. This entry comes from a study of cytomegalovirus exposure and HLA in healthy donors. Study-level findings and limits: In a later analysis, several top co-occurrence clusters appeared linked to parvovirus B19, influenza, CMV and Epstein-Barr virus. According to the study, some 160 TCR beta chains were cytomegalovirus-associated.

PCR was performed using 60 Vbeta and 13 Jbeta primers. TCRdb keeps only in-frame clones here, not all; method: immunoSEQ multiplex PCR. The sample carries 89,000 or so clones, just under 75% recorded once. The sample comprised PBMCs. V and J are TRBV6-5 and TRBJ2-1, with TRBD2 identical over 9 bases. The sequence came from a man aged 55 to 70 in good health and CMV-seronegative. The CDR3 DNA is TGTGCCAGCGGGCTAGCGGGGCTCAGTGAGCAGTTCTTC. Translation: CASGLAGLSEQFF.